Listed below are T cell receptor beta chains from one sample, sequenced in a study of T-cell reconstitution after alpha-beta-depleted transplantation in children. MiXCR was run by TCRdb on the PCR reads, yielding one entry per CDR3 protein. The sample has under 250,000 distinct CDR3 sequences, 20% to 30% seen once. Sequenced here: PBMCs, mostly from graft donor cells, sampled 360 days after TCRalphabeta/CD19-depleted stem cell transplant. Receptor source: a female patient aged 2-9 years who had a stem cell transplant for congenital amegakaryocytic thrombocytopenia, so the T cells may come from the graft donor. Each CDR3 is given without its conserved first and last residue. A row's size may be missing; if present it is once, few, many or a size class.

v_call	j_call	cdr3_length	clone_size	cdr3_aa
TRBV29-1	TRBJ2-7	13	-	SVSSIAASSYEQY
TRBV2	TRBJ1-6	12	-	ASREDRFNSPLH
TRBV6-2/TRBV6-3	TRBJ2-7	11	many	ASRYPESYEQY
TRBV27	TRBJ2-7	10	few	ATGTFPYEQY
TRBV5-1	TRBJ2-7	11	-	ASSLELSYEQY
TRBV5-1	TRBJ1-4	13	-	ASSLAGSAGEKLF
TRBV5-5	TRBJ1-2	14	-	ASSLHTGTGVQGYT
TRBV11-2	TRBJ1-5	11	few	ASSLFSNQPQH
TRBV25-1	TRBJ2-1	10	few	ASSDWFNEQF
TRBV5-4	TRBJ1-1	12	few	ASSLEQVDTEAF
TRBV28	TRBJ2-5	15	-	ASTRAPKSSYQETQY
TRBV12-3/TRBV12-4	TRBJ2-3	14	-	ASRFQTGVHTDTQY
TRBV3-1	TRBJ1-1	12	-	ASSFRLGNTEAF
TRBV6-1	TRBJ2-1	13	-	AILESDVLGNEQF
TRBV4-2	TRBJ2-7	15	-	ASSQESRAGGSYEQY
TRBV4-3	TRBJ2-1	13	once	ASSQGGSDYNEQF
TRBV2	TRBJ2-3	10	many	ASSPTSDTQY
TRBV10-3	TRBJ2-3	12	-	AIRPSEGTDTQY
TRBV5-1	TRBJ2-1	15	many	ASSRRLAGDLFYEQF
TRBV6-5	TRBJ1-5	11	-	ASSYSANQPQH
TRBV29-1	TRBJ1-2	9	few	SDSWQYGYT
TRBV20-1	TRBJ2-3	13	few	SARALLAGTDTQY
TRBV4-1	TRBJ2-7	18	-	ASSQDLESLAVVLSYEQY
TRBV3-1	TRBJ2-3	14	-	ASSQAPGTHEDTQY
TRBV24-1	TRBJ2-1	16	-	ATSDLLPTSGGYNEQF
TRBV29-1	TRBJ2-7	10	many	SVGDNSYEQY